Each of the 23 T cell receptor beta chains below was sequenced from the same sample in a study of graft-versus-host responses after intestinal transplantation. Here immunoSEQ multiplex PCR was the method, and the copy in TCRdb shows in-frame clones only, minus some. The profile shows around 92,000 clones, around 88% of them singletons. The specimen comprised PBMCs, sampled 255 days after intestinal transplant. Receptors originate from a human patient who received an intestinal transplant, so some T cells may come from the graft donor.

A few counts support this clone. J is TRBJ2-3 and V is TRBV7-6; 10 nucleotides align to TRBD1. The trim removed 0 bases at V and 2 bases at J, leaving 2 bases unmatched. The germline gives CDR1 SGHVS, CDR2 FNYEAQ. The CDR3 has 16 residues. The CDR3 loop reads CASSLARQGATDTQYF. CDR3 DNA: TGTGCCAGCAGCTTAGCGCGACAGGGGGCCACAGATACGCAGTATTTT. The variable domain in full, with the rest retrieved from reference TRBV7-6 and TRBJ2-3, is GAGVSQSPRYKVTKRGQDVALRCDPISGHVSLYWYRQALGQGPEFLTYFNYEAQQDKSGLPNDRFSAERPEGSISTLTIQRTEQRDSAMYRCASSLARQGATDTQYFGPGTRLTVL.

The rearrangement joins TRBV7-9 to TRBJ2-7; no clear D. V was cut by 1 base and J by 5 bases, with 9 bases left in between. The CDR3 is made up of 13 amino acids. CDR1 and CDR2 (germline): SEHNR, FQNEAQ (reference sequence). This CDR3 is CASSLGVGDEQYF. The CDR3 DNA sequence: TGTGCCAGCAGCTTAGGTGTTGGGGACGAGCAGTACTTC. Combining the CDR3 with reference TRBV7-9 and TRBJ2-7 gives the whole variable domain DTGVSQNPRHKITKRGQNVTFRCDPISEHNRLYWYRQTLGQGPEFLTYFQNEAQLEKSRLLSDRFSAERPKGSFSTLEIQRTEQGDSAMYLCASSLGVGDEQYFGPGTRLTVT.

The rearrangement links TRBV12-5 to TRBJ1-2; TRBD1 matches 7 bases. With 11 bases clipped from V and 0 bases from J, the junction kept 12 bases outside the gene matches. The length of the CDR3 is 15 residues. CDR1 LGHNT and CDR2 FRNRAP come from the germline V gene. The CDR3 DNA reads TGTGCTGTGGGATACACGGACAGGCCTAACTATGGCTACACCTTC. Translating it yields CAVGYTDRPNYGYTF.

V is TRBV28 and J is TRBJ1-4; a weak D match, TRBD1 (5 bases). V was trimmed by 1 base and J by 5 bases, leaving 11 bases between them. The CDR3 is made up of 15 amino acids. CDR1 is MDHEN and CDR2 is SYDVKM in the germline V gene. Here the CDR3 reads CASSLYSGLNEKLFF. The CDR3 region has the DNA TGTGCCAGCAGTTTATACTCAGGGCTAAATGAAAAACTGTTTTTT.

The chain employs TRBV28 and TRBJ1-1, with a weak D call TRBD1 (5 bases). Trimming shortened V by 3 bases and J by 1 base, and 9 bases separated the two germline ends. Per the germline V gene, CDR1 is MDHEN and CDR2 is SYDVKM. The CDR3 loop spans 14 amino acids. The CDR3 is CASSLMGENTEAFF. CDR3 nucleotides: TGTGCCAGCAGTTTGATGGGGGAGAACACTGAAGCTTTCTTT.

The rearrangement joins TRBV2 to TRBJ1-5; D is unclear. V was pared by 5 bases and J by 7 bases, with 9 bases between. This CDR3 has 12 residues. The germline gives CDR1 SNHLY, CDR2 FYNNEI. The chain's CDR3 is CASSLGSQPQHF. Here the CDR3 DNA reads TGTGCCAGCAGTCTTGGGAGCCAGCCCCAGCATTTT. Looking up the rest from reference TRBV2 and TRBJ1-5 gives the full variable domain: EPEVTQTPSHQVTQMGQEVILRCVPISNHLYFYWYRQILGQKVEFLVSFYNNEISEKSEIFDDQFSVERPDGSNFTLKIRSTKLEDSAMYFCASSLGSQPQHFGDGTRLSIL.

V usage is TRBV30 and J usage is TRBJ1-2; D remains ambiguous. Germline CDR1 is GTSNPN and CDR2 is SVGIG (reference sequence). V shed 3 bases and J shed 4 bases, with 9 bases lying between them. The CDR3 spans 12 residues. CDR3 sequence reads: CAWSKGGYGYTF. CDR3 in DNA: TGTGCCTGGAGCAAAGGAGGCTATGGCTACACCTTC.

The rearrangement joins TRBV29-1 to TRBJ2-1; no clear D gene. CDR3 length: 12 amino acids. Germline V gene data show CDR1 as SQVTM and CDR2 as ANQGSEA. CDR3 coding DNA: TGCACCTCCGGGCCTTCCTACAATGAGCAGTTCTTC. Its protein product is CTSGPSYNEQFF.

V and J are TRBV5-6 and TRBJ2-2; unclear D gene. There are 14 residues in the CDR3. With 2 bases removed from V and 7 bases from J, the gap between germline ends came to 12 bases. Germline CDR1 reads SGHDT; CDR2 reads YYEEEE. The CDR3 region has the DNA TGTGCCAGCAGCTTACTGGCAGGCAACGGGGAGCTGTTTTTT. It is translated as CASSLLAGNGELFF.

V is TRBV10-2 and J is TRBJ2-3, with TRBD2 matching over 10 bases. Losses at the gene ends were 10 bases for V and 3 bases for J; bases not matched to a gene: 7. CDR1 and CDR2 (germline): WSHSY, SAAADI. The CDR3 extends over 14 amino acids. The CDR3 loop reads CAIRAGGATDTQYF. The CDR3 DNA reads TGCGCCATAAGAGCGGGGGGGGCTACAGATACGCAGTATTTT.

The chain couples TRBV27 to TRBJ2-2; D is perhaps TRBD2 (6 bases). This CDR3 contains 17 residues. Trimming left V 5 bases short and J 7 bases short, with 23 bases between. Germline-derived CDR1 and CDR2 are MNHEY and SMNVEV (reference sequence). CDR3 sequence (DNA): TGTGCCAGCAGTCCCGCCCCGGGACTCTTGGTAATCGGGGAGCTGTTTTTT. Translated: CASSPAPGLLVIGELFF.

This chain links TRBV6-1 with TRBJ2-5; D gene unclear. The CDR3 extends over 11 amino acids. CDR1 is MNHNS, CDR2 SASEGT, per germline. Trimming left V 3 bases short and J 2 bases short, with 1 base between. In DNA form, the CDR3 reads TGTGCCAGCAGTGATCAAGAGACCCAGTACTTC. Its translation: CASSDQETQYF.

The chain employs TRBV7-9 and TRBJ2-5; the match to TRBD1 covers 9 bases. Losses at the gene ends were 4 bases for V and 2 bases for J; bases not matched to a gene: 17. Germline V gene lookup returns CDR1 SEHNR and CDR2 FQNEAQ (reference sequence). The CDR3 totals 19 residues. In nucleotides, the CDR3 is TGTGCCAGCAGCTCCAACCGGGACAGGGTTAAGTTTCTGCAAGAGACCCAGTACTTC. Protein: CASSSNRDRVKFLQETQYF.

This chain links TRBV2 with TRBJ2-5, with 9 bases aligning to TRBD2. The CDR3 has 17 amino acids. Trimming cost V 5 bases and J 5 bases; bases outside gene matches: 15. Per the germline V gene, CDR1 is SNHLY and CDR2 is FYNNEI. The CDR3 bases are TGTGCCAGCAGTCCCTTCGGCGGGGGGGGAGAATGGGAGACCCAGTACTTC. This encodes CASSPFGGGGEWETQYF.

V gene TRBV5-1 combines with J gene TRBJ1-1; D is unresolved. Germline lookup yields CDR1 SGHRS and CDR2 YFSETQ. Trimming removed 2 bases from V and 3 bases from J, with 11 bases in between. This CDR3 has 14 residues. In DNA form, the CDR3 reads TGCGCCAGCAGCTTAGTGTTCGGTGACACTGAAGCTTTCTTT. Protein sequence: CASSLVFGDTEAFF.

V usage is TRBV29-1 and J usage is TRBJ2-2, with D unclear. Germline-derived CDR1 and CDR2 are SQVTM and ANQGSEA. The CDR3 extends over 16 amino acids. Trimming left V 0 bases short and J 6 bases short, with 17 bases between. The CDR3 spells CSVEELGGKRAGELFF. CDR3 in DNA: TGCAGCGTTGAAGAGTTAGGCGGAAAAAGGGCCGGGGAGCTGTTTTTT.

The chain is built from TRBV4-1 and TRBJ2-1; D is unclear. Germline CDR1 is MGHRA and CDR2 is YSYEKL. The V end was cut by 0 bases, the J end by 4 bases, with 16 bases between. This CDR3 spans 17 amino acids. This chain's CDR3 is CASSQDHGNGIYNEQFF. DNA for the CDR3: TGCGCCAGCAGCCAAGATCACGGTAACGGAATTTACAATGAGCAGTTCTTC.

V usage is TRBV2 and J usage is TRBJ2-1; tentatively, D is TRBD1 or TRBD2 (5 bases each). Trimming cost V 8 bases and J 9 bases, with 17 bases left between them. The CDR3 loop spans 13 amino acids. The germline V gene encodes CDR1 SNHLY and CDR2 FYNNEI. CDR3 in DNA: TGTGCCAGCGGGGGTGAAACGGCCATTGAGCAGTTCTTC. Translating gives CASGGETAIEQFF.

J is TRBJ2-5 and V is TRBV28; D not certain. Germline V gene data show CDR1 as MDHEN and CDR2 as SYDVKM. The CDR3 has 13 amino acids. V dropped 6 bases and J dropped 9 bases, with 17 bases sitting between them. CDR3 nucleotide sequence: TGTGCCAGCAGCAGAGACGGTTTGTCGGCCCAGTACTTC. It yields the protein CASSRDGLSAQYF.

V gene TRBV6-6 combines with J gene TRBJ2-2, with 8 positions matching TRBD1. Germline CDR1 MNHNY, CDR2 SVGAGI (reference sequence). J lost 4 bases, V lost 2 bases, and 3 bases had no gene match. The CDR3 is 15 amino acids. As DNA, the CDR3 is TGTGCCAGCAGTTACCGCAGGGGGCCCACCGGGGAGCTGTTTTTT. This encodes CASSYRRGPTGELFF.

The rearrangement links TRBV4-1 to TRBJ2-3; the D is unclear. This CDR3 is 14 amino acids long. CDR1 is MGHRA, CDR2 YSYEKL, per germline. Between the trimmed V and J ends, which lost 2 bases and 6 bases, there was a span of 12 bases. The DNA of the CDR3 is TGCGCCAGCAGCCAACTTTCACTATTGGATACGCAGTATTTT. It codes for CASSQLSLLDTQYF.

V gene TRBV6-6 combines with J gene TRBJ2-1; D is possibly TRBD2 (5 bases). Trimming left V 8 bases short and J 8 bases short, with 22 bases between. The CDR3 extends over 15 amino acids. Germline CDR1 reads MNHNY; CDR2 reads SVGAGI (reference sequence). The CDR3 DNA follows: TGTGCCAGCCTATCCGGCGGGTGGTCTGGGGATGAGCAGTTCTTC. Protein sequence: CASLSGGWSGDEQFF.

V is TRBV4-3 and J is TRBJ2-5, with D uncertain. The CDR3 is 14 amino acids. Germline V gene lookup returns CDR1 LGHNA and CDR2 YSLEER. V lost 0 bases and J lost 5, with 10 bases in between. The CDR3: CASSQDSLVETQYF. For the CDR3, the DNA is TGCGCCAGCAGCCAAGATTCGCTAGTCGAGACCCAGTACTTC.